These 20 T cell receptor beta chains share one sample of origin, sequenced in a study of CD8 T cells in ankylosing spondylitis. Findings and limits, study-wide: Typical of ankylosing spondylitis blood, it appeared, was a TCR beta motif of eight highly homologous variants.

MiXCR, applied by TCRdb to the 5' RACE reads, yields one record per CDR3 protein. The table lists 750,000 to 850,000 distinct CDR3 sequences, approximately 12% of them singletons. Their recognized antigens are unknown. Sample: blood, either unsorted or a sorted T cell fraction (not recorded which). These receptors were obtained from a male donor with ankylosing spondylitis.

This clonotype appeared a few times. The chain combines TRBV12-3 or TRBV12-4 with TRBJ2-3; 7 nucleotides match TRBD1. The CDR3 runs 17 residues. V shed 6 bases, J shed 2 bases, and the junction held 14 bases outside the gene matches. This CDR3 reads CASRIYRGSGSTDTQYF. The CDR3 bases are TGTGCCAGCAGAATATACAGGGGATCAGGGTCCACAGATACGCAGTATTTT.

This clonotype came up once. The V gene is TRBV18, the J gene TRBJ2-2; no clear D gene. The CDR3 is made up of 15 amino acids. Germline values: CDR1 KGHSH, CDR2 LQKENI. V gave up 1 base and J gave up 5 bases, with 11 bases separating them. The CDR3 loop reads CASSPRAAGTGELFF. The CDR3 nucleotides are TGTGCCAGCTCACCACGGGCAGCCGGAACCGGGGAGCTGTTTTTT.

This chain links TRBV11-2 with TRBJ2-1; D gene uncertain. The CDR3 is 15 residues long. CDR1 is SGHAT, CDR2 FQNNGV, per germline. The ends were cut back, 0 bases at V and 6 bases at J, with 12 bases in the middle. This CDR3 reads CASSLDEARRNEQFF. CDR3 nucleotide sequence: TGTGCCAGCAGCTTAGATGAGGCCCGGCGCAATGAGCAGTTCTTC. Full variable domain (outside the CDR3, taken from reference TRBV11-2 and TRBJ2-1): EAGVAQSPRYKIIEKRQSVAFWCNPISGHATLYWYQQILGQGPKLLIQFQNNGVVDDSQLPKDRFSAERLKGVDSTLKIQPAKLEDSAVYLCASSLDEARRNEQFFGPGTRLTVL.

The rearrangement uses TRBV12-3 or TRBV12-4 and TRBJ2-3; D possibly corresponds to TRBD2 (6 bases). V was shortened by 2 bases and J by 5 bases, with 11 bases between the two germline ends. The CDR3 is made up of 14 amino acids. The CDR3, as DNA: TGTGCCAGCAGTTTACGGGGGTCACAAGATACGCAGTATTTT. Protein sequence: CASSLRGSQDTQYF.

This clonotype showed up just a few times. The chain recombines TRBV20-1 with TRBJ1-1; D may be TRBD1 (6 bases). The CDR3 covers 14 residues. Germline CDR1 reads DFQATT; CDR2 reads SNEGSKA (reference sequence). Trimming removed 5 bases from V and 5 bases from J, with 18 bases in between. The CDR3 sequence: CSARSQGSGTEAFF. The CDR3 bases are TGCAGTGCTCGGTCGCAGGGGAGCGGAACTGAAGCTTTCTTT.

This clonotype was picked up many times. The gene calls are TRBV5-1 and TRBJ1-1; D is perhaps TRBD1 (5 bases). V shed 0 bases and J shed 1 base, with 13 bases lying between them. Looked up from germline, CDR1 is SGHRS and CDR2 is YFSETQ. The length of the CDR3 is 16 residues. The CDR3 DNA follows: TGCGCCAGCAGCTTGGTTGGGGGGGGACGGAACACTGAAGCTTTCTTT. Protein sequence: CASSLVGGGRNTEAFF.

This sequence joins TRBV20-1 and TRBJ2-1, with D maybe TRBD2 (6 bases). Between the trimmed V and J ends, which lost 5 bases and 5 bases, there was a span of 13 bases. Germline-derived CDR1 and CDR2 are DFQATT and SNEGSKA (reference sequence). The length of the CDR3 is 13 residues. CDR3 sequence (DNA): TGCAGTGCTTCCGGGACTTTCCACAATGAGCAGTTCTTC. Translated: CSASGTFHNEQFF.

This chain connects TRBV18 to TRBJ2-1, with TRBD1 matching over 9 bases. V shed 3 bases and J 9 bases; nucleotides not matched to a gene: 9. Germline CDR1 and CDR2: KGHSH and LQKENI. This CDR3 has 15 residues. CDR3 sequence (DNA): TGTGCCAGCTCACCCACAGGGGGCGAAGGTCGTGAGCAGTTCTTC. Translated, it gives CASSPTGGEGREQFF.

This clonotype was counted only a few times. This rearrangement joins TRBV5-1 to TRBJ2-2, with 9 bases that match TRBD1. The trim removed 1 base at V and 7 bases at J, leaving 5 bases unmatched. The CDR3 runs 15 residues. Germline values: CDR1 SGHRS, CDR2 YFSETQ. CDR3 residues: CASSLWDRDIGELFF. CDR3 DNA: TGCGCCAGCAGCTTGTGGGACAGGGACATCGGGGAGCTGTTTTTT.

The chain links TRBV7-8 to TRBJ2-7; D remains unclear. The germline V and J ends were trimmed by 2 bases and 6 bases, with 5 bases remaining between them. Germline lookup yields CDR1 SGHVS and CDR2 FQNEAQ. The CDR3 runs 11 residues. The CDR3 loop is CASSLISEQYF. DNA of the CDR3: TGTGCCAGCAGCTTAATAAGCGAGCAGTACTTC.

This clonotype was seen a handful of times. The chain is built from TRBV6-5 and TRBJ2-7, with D maybe TRBD2 (5 bases). The CDR3 loop spans 15 amino acids. Germline V gene sequence: CDR1 MNHEY, CDR2 SVGAGI. V shed 2 bases and J shed 0 bases, with 11 bases lying between them. The CDR3, as DNA: TGTGCCAGCAGTTACGCCGCCGGGGACTCCTACGAGCAGTACTTC. It encodes CASSYAAGDSYEQYF.

This clonotype was detected many times. This chain uses TRBV4-2 with TRBJ2-5; a weak D match, TRBD2 (6 bases). The germline V gene has CDR1 LGHNA and CDR2 YNFKEQ. V was clipped by 4 bases and J by 1 base, with 13 bases between them. There are 15 residues in the CDR3. The chain's CDR3 is CASSPTRGSQETQYF. The CDR3 DNA sequence: TGTGCCAGCAGCCCAACCCGGGGGTCCCAAGAGACCCAGTACTTC.

This sequence joins TRBV10-3 and TRBJ2-5, with 12 bases fitting TRBD1. The CDR3 loop spans 13 amino acids. J gave up 5 bases and V 10 bases, and 5 bases lay outside the gene matches. Germline-derived CDR1 and CDR2 are ENHRY and SYGVKD. CDR3 DNA sequence: TGTGCCACGGGACAGGGGGCCGGGGAGACCCAGTACTTC. Amino acid sequence: CATGQGAGETQYF.

This clonotype was detected only a few times. This chain connects TRBV3-1 to TRBJ1-1; 7 nucleotides align to TRBD1. V trimming: 5 bases; J trimming: 3 bases; junction bases outside the gene matches: 3. Germline V gene sequence: CDR1 LGHDT, CDR2 YNNKEL (reference sequence). The CDR3 is made up of 13 amino acids. The CDR3 DNA sequence: TGTGCCAGCAGCTGGGACAGCGACACTGAAGCTTTCTTT. This sequence encodes CASSWDSDTEAFF.

This clonotype was seen more than once but under ten times. This sequence joins TRBV19 and TRBJ2-3; 9 bases are a match to TRBD2. The ends lost 3 bases at V and 4 bases at J; junction bases unmatched: 14. This CDR3 comprises 18 residues. The germline V gene has CDR1 LNHDA and CDR2 SQIVND (reference sequence). In nucleotides, the CDR3 is TGTGCCAGTAGTATGATTAGCGGGAGTTGGGTCGGGCCAGATACGCAGTATTTT. This encodes CASSMISGSWVGPDTQYF.

This clonotype has just a few counts. The rearrangement links TRBV29-1 to TRBJ2-3, with 9 bases lining up with TRBD1. The CDR3 runs 14 residues. The J segment lost 5 bases and the V segment lost 6 bases, leaving 9 bases of the junction unmatched. Per the germline V gene, CDR1 is SQVTM and CDR2 is ANQGSEA. For the CDR3, the DNA is TGCAGCGTAACCTCCGGGACAGGGTTAGATACGCAGTATTTT. Its protein is CSVTSGTGLDTQYF.

The chain employs TRBV20-1 and TRBJ2-5; a possible D gene is TRBD2 (6 bases). This CDR3 spans 13 amino acids. V lost 4 bases and J lost 2, with 11 bases in between. Germline V gives CDR1 DFQATT, CDR2 SNEGSKA (reference sequence). The CDR3 protein is CSAMRLAQETQYF. CDR3 DNA: TGCAGTGCTATGCGGCTAGCGCAAGAGACCCAGTACTTC.

V and J are TRBV6-2 or TRBV6-3 and TRBJ2-1; 13 bases agree with TRBD2. The V segment lost 6 bases and the J segment 9 bases; nucleotides outside the gene matches: 11. The germline gives CDR1 MNHEY, CDR2 SVGEGT. The CDR3 loop spans 16 amino acids. The CDR3 nucleotides are TGTGCCAGCAGCTTATTCAGGGGACTAGCGGGAAGTGAGCAGTTCTTC. Its translation: CASSLFRGLAGSEQFF.

This clonotype has only a few counts. The CDR3 reads CARSPRRKTNTGELFF. In DNA form, the CDR3 reads TGTGCCAGAAGCCCGCGGCGGAAGACGAACACCGGGGAGCTGTTTTTT. This rearrangement joins TRBV5-3 to TRBJ2-2; D remains ambiguous. TRBV5-3 is placed among ORFs of uncertain function. The CDR3 contains 16 residues. V was clipped by 4 bases and J by 0 bases, with 13 bases between them.

The chain combines TRBV29-1 with TRBJ2-5, with D maybe TRBD2 (5 bases). Germline V gene data show CDR1 as SQVTM and CDR2 as ANQGSEA. V was clipped by 1 base and J by 5 bases, with 8 bases between them. The CDR3 is 12 amino acids. The CDR3 loop is CSVEGGRETQYF. DNA of the CDR3: TGCAGCGTTGAAGGAGGGCGGGAGACCCAGTACTTC.